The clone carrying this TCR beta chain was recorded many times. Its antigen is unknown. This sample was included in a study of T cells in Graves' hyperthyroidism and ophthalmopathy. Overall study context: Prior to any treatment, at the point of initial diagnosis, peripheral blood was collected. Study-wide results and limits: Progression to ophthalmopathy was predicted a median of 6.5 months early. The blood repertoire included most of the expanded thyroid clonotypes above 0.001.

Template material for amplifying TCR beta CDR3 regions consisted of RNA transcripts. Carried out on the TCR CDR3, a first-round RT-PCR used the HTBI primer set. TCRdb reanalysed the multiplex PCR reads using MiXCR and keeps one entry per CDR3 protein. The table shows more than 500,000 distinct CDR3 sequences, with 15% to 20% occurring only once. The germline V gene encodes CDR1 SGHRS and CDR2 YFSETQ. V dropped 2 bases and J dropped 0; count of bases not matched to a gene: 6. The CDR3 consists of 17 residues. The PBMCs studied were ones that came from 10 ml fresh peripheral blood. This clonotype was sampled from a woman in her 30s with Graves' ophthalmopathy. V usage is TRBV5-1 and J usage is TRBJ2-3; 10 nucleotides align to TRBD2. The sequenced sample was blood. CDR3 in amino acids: CASSLTSGAASTDTQYF. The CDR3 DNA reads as TGCGCCAGCAGCTTAACTAGCGGGGCGGCTAGCACAGATACGCAGTATTTT. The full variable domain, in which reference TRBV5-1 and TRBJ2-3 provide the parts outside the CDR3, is KAGVTQTPRYLIKTRGQQVTLSCSPISGHRSVSWYQQTPGQGLQFLFEYFSETQRNKGNFPGRFSGRQFSNSRSEMNVSTLELGDSALYLCASSLTSGAASTDTQYFGPGTRLTVL.